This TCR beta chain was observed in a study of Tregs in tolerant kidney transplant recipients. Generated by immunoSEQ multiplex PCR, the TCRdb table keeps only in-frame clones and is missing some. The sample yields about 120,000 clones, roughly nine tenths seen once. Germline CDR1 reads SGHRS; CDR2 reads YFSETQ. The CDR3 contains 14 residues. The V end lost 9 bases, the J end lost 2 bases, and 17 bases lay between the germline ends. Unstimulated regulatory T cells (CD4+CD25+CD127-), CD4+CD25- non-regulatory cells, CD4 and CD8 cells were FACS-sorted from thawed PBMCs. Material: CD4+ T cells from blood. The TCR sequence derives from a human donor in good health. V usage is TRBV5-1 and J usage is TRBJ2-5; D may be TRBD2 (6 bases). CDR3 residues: CATERAASQETQYF. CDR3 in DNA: TGCGCCACCGAGCGGGCAGCGTCGCAAGAGACCCAGTACTTC.